This TCR beta chain was retrieved from a study of immune cell composition in non-small cell lung cancer. Sequenced by immunoSEQ multiplex PCR; TCRdb stores in-frame clones only, minus some. The repertoire holds roughly 7,100 clones, with around 80% as singletons. This clone showed up just a few times. What it binds is unknown. Study-level points and caveats: Adenocarcinomas with higher top tumour-associated clone frequency had more reactive TILs. Lung squamous cell carcinoma tumours had significantly higher top 10 clone scores and productive clonality than lung adenocarcinoma. Shared sequences between tumour-reactive and dominant in vivo clones were not proven.

Frozen unsorted single-cell suspensions supplied the genomic DNA. This CDR3 comprises 16 residues. Looked up from germline, CDR1 is SGHTA and CDR2 is FQGTGA. J gave up 5 bases and V 4 bases, and 6 bases lay outside the gene matches. This TCR came from a human donor with non-small cell lung cancer. Sequenced sample: lung tumor tissue. V usage is TRBV7-3 and J usage is TRBJ2-3, with TRBD2 matching 13 bases. The CDR3 nucleotides are TGTGCCAGCAGCTCCGGGACTAGCGGGGAAGGAGATACGCAGTATTTT. Residues: CASSSGTSGEGDTQYF. Full variable domain (outside the CDR3, taken from reference TRBV7-3 and TRBJ2-3): GAGVSQTPSNKVTEKGKYVELRCDPISGHTALYWYRQSLGQGPEFLIYFQGTGAADDSGLPNDRFFAVRPEGSVSTLKIQRTERGDSAVYLCASSSGTSGEGDTQYFGPGTRLTVL.